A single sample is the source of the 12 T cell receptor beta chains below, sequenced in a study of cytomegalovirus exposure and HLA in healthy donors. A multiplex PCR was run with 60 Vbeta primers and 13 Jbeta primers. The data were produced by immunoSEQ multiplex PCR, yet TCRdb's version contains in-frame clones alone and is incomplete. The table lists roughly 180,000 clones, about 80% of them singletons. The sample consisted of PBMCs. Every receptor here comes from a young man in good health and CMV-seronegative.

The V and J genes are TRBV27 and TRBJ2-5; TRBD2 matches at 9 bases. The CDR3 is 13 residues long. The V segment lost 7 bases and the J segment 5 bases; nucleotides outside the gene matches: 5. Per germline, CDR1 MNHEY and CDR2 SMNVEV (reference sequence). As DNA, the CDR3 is TGTGCCAGCAAAGGCGGGAGGGGTGAGACCCAGTACTTC. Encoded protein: CASKGGRGETQYF.

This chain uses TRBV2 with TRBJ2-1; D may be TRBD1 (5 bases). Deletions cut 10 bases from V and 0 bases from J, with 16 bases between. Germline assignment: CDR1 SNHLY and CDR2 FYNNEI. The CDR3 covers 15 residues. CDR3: CATVGASSSYNEQFF. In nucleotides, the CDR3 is TGTGCCACCGTAGGGGCCTCAAGCTCCTACAATGAGCAGTTCTTC.

DNA for the CDR3: TGCGCCAGCAGCTTGACACCGACAGGGACTTTCTATGGCTACACCTTC. Its translation: CASSLTPTGTFYGYTF. The gene calls are TRBV5-1 and TRBJ1-2; the match to TRBD1 covers 7 bases. Per germline, CDR1 SGHRS and CDR2 YFSETQ. The CDR3 extends over 16 amino acids. Trimming removed 1 base from V and 4 bases from J; junction bases left unmatched: 10.

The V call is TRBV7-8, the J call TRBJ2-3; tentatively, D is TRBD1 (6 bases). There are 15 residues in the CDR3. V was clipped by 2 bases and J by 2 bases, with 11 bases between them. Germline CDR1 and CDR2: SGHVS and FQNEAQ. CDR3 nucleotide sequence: TGTGCCAGCAGCTTAAAGGCAGGGGCCACAGATACGCAGTATTTT. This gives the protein CASSLKAGATDTQYF.

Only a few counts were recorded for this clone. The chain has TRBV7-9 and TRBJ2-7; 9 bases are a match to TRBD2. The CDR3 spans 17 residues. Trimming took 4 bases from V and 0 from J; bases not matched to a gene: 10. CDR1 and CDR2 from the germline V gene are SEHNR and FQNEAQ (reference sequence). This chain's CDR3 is CASSSMRAGGLSYEQYF. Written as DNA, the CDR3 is TGTGCCAGCAGCTCCATGCGAGCGGGAGGCCTCTCCTACGAGCAGTACTTC. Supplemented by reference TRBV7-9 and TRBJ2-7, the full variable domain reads DTGVSQNPRHKITKRGQNVTFRCDPISEHNRLYWYRQTLGQGPEFLTYFQNEAQLEKSRLLSDRFSAERPKGSFSTLEIQRTEQGDSAMYLCASSSMRAGGLSYEQYFGPGTRLTVT.

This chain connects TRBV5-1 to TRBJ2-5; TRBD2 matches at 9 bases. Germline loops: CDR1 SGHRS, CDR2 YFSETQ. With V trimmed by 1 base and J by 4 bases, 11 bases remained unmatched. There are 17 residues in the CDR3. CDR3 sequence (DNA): TGCGCCAGCAGCTTGACCCGTAGCGGGGGCCCGCGAGAGACCCAGTACTTC. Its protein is CASSLTRSGGPRETQYF.

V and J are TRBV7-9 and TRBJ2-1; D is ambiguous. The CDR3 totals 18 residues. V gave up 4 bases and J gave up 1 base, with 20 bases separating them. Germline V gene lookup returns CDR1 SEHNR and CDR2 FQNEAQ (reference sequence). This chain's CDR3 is CASSSPRSTSVSYNEQFF. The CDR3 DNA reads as TGTGCCAGCAGCTCCCCCCGATCAACAAGCGTGTCCTACAATGAGCAGTTCTTC.

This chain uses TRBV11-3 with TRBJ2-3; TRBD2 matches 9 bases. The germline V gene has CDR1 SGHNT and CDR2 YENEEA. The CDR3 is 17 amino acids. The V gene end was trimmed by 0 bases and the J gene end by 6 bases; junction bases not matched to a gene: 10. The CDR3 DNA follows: TGTGCCAGCAGCTTAGATGGGGCCGCGGGAGGGGCGGATACGCAGTATTTT. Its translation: CASSLDGAAGGADTQYF.

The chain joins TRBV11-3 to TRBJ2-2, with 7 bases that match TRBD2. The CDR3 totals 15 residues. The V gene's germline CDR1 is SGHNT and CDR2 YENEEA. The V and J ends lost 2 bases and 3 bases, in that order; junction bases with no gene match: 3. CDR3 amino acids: CASSLQGGYTGELFF. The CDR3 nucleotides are TGTGCCAGCAGCTTACAGGGAGGGTACACCGGGGAGCTGTTTTTT.

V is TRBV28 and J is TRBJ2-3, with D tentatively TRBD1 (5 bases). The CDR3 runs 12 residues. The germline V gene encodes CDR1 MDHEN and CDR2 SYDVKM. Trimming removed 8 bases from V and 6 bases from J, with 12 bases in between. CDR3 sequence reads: CASFGAADTQYF. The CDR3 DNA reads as TGTGCCAGCTTTGGGGCCGCGGATACGCAGTATTTT.

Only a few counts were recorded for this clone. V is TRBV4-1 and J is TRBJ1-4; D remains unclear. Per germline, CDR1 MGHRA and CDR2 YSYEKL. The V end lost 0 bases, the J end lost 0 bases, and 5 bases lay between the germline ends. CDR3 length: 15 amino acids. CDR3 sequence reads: CASSQEAATNEKLFF. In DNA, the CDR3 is TGCGCCAGCAGCCAAGAGGCAGCAACTAATGAAAAACTGTTTTTT.

The CDR3 reads CASSSEAGAYEQYF. The CDR3 bases are TGTGCCAGCAGTTCCGAAGCGGGCGCCTACGAGCAGTACTTC. The V call is TRBV27, the J call TRBJ2-7; weak D call: TRBD2 (6 bases). The CDR3 is made up of 14 amino acids. Germline assignment: CDR1 MNHEY and CDR2 SMNVEV (reference sequence). V was trimmed by 4 bases and J by 2 bases, leaving 12 bases between them.